This TCR beta chain was identified during a study of blood T cell repertoires in COVID-19. The overall study: The study drew acute and convalescent COVID-19 samples from the United States, Italy and Spain. Sources were T cells, B-cell-depleted T cells, or PBMCs; the material itself was cDNA or gDNA.

Source study methods: The assay estimated nucleated cells by amplifying reference gene primers. The assay was immunoSEQ multiplex PCR, and TCRdb's table has in-frame clones only and misses some. V and J calls plus clone size are reproduced from that table; the DNA served to infer D and trimming. Of approximately 88,000 clones in the sample, under 95% were seen once. This clone is a singleton in its sample. The CDR3 consists of 16 residues. The chain carries TRBV21-1 and TRBJ1-6; the D segment call TRBD1 is taken from the table without a DNA check. TRBV21-1 is labeled a pseudogene. The sequencing sample was made of peripheral blood. The clonotype originates from a woman aged 45-59 years in a cohort sampled during active COVID-19. The CDR3 region is CASSKGQGAERSPLHF. The CDR3 coding sequence is TGTGCCAGCAGCAAAGGCCAGGGGGCGGAGAGGTCACCCCTCCACTTT.